These 7 T cell receptor beta chains originate from one sample sequenced in a study of blood T cell repertoires in COVID-19. The method was immunoSEQ multiplex PCR; TCRdb's version includes in-frame clones alone and lacks a portion of them. The table records 97,000 or so clones, approximately 90% of them present only once. The sample consisted of peripheral blood. The receptors were sampled from a man in his 60s with acute or convalescent COVID-19.

The chain joins TRBV12-3 or TRBV12-4 to TRBJ1-6; no definite D call. Trimming took off 3 bases at V and 11 bases at J, with 11 bases between the two ends. This CDR3 has 13 amino acids. In DNA form, the CDR3 reads TGTGCCAGCAGTTTTAATGGGGAGACACCCCTCCACTTT. Residues: CASSFNGETPLHF.

The chain combines TRBV6-5 with TRBJ1-1; TRBD1 aligns across 7 bases. The ends lost 6 bases at V and 1 base at J; junction bases unmatched: 5. The V gene's germline CDR1 is MNHEY and CDR2 SVGAGI. The CDR3 has 14 residues. The CDR3 DNA reads as TGTGCCAGCAGACACCGGGACAGGAACACTGAAGCTTTCTTT. Translation: CASRHRDRNTEAFF.

J is TRBJ2-7 and V is TRBV10-3; possibly TRBD2 for D (5 bases). The V gene lost 4 bases and the J gene lost 2 bases, with 12 bases spanning the gap. Germline values: CDR1 ENHRY, CDR2 SYGVKD. The CDR3 covers 14 residues. The CDR3 here is CAISVKEETYEQYF. The CDR3 region has the DNA TGTGCCATCAGTGTCAAGGAGGAAACCTACGAGCAGTACTTC.

The V call is TRBV19, the J call TRBJ1-5; 9 positions match TRBD1. After removal of 10 bases from V and 3 bases from J, the junction contained 19 bases not matched to a gene. The CDR3 length is 18 residues. Germline assignment: CDR1 LNHDA and CDR2 SQIVND (reference sequence). DNA of the CDR3: TGTGCCACCAGCCGGGACAGGGCCCTGCTACGCTACAATCAGCCCCAGCATTTT. Encoded protein: CATSRDRALLRYNQPQHF.

The chain combines TRBV6-5 with TRBJ1-5; D call uncertain. V lost 6 bases and J lost 6, with 9 bases in between. This CDR3 contains 12 residues. Germline loops: CDR1 MNHEY, CDR2 SVGAGI. The CDR3 reads CASRPTGQPQHF. The CDR3 nucleotides are TGTGCCAGCAGACCGACGGGTCAGCCCCAGCATTTT.

The genes are TRBV7-2 and TRBJ2-7; D gene unclear. The length of the CDR3 is 14 residues. V was trimmed by 3 bases and J by 2 bases, leaving 11 bases between them. CDR1 is SGHTA, CDR2 FQGNSA, per germline. CDR3 amino acids: CASSLSSRTYEQYV. The CDR3 DNA reads as TGTGCCAGCAGCTTGAGTTCCAGGACCTACGAGCAGTACGTC.

The chain has TRBV29-1 and TRBJ1-2; possible D gene TRBD1, 5 bases. CDR1 is SQVTM and CDR2 is ANQGSEA in the germline V gene. The V end lost 6 bases, the J end lost 2 bases, and 22 bases lay between the germline ends. CDR3 length: 16 residues. The CDR3 bases are TGCAGCGTACCACCCCCGGGGGGGGATTCAAACTATGGCTACACCTTC. Amino acids: CSVPPPGGDSNYGYTF.